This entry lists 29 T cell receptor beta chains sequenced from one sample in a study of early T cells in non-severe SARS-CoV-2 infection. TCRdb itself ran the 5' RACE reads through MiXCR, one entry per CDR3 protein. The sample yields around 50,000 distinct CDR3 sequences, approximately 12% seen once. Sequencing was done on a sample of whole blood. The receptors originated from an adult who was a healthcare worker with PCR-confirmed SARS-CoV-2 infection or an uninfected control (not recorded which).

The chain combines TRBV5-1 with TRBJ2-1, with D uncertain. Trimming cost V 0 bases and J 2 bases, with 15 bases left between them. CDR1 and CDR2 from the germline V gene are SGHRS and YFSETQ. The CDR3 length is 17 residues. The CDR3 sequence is CASSLADGLETYNEQFF. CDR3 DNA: TGCGCCAGCAGCTTGGCCGACGGCCTAGAGACCTACAATGAGCAGTTCTTC.

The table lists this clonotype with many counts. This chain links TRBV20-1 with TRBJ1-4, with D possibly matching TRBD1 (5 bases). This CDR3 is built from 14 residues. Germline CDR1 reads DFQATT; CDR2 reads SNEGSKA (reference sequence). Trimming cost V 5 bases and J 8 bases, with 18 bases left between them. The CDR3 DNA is TGCAGTGCTCCCCCTCTGGGGGTTGGAGAAAAACTGTTTTTT. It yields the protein CSAPPLGVGEKLFF.

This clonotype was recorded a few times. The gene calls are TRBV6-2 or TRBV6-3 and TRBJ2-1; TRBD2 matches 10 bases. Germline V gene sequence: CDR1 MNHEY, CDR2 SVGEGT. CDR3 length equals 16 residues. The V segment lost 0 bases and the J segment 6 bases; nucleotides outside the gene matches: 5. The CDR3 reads CASSYSAGGHFNEQFF. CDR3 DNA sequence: TGTGCCAGCAGTTACTCAGCGGGGGGGCACTTCAATGAGCAGTTCTTC.

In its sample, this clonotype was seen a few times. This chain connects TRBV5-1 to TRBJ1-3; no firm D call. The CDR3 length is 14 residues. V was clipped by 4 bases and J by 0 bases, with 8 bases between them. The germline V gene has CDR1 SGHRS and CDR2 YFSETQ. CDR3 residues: CASSLGDSGNTIYF. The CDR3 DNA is TGCGCCAGCAGCCTAGGTGACTCTGGAAACACCATATATTTT.

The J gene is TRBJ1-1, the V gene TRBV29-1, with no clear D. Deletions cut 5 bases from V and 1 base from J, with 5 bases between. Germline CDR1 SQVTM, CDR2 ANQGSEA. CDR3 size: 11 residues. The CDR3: CSVRQNTEAFF. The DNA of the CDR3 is TGCAGCGTTCGCCAGAACACTGAAGCTTTCTTT.

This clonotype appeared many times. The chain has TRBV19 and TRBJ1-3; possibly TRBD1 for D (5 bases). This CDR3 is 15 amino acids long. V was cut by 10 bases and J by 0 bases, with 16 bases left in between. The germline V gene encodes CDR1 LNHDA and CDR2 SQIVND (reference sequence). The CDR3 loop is CATAGPLPSGNTIYF. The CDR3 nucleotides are TGTGCCACCGCGGGACCCCTACCCTCTGGAAACACCATATATTTT.

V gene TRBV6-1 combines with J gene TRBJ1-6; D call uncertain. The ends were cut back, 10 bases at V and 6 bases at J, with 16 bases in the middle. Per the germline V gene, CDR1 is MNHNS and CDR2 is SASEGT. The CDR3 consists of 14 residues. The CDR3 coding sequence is TGTGCCAACTCGGACCGGGGTCTTAATTCACCCCTCCACTTT. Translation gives CANSDRGLNSPLHF.

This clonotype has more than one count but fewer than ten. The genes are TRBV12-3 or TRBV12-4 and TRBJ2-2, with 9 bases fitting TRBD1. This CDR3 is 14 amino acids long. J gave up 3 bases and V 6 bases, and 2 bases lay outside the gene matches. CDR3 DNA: TGTGCCAGCAGGGGACAGGGAGACACCGGGGAGCTGTTTTTT. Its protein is CASRGQGDTGELFF.

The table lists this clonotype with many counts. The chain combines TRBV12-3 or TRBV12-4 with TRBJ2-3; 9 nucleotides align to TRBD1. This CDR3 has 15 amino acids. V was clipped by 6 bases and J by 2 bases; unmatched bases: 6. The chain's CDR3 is CASRLQGAPTDTQYF. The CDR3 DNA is TGTGCCAGCAGATTACAGGGGGCGCCCACAGATACGCAGTATTTT.

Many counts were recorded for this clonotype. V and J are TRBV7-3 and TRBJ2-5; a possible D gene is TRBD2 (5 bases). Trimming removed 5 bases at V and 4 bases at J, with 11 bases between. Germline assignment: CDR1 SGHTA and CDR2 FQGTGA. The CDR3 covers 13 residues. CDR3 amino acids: CASSIRGLETQYF. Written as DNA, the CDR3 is TGTGCCAGCAGCATTAGAGGGCTAGAGACCCAGTACTTC.

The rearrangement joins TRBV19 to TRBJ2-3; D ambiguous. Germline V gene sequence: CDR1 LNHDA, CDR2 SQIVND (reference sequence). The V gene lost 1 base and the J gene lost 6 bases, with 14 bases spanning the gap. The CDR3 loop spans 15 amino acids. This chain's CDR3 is CASSIGIHVTDTQYF. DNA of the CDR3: TGTGCCAGTAGTATAGGGATCCATGTCACGGATACGCAGTATTTT.

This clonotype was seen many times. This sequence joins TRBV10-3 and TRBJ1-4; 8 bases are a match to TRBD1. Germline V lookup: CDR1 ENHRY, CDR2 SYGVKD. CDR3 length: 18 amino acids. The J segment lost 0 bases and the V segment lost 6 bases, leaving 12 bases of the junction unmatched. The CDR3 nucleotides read TGTGCCATCAGCAGTTCCACACCGGGACAGGCAACTAATGAAAAACTGTTTTTT. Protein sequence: CAISSSTPGQATNEKLFF.

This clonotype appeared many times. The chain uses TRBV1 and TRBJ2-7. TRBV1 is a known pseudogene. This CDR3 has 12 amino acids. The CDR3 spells CTSSQVVYEQYF. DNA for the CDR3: TGCACCAGCAGCCAAGTAGTCTACGAGCAGTACTTC.

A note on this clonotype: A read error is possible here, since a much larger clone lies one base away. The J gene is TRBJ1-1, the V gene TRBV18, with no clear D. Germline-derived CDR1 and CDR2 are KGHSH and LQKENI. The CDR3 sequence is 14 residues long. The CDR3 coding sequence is TGTGCCAGCTCACCTTCGGCTCAGAACACTGGAGCTTTCTTT. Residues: CASSPSAQNTGAFF.

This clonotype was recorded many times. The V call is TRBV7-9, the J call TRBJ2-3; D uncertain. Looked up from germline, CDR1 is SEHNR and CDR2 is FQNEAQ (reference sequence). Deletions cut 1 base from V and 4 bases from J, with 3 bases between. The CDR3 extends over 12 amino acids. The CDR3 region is CASSLVADTQYF. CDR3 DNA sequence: TGTGCCAGCAGCTTAGTTGCAGATACGCAGTATTTT.

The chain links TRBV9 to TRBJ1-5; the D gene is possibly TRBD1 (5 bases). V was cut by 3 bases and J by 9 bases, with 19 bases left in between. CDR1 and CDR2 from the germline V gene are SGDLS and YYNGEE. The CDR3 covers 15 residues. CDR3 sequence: CASSEDGGMSLPQHF. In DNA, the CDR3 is TGTGCCAGCAGCGAGGACGGGGGTATGTCTTTGCCCCAGCATTTT.

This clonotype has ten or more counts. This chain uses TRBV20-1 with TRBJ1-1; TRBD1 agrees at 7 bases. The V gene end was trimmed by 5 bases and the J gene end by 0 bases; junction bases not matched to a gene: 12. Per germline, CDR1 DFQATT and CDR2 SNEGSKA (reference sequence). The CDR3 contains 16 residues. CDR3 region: CSAPTPGQIMNTEAFF. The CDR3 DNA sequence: TGCAGTGCTCCAACGCCGGGACAGATTATGAACACTGAAGCTTTCTTT.

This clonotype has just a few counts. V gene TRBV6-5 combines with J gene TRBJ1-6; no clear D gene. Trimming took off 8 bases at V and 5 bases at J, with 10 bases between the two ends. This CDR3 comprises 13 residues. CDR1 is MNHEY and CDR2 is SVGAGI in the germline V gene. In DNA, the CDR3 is TGTGCCAGCGCCCCCAGGCATAATTCACCCCTCCACTTT. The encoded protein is CASAPRHNSPLHF.

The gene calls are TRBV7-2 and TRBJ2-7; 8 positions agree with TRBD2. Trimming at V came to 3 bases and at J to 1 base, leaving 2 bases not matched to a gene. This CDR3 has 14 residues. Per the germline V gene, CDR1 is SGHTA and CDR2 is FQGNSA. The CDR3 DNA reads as TGTGCCAGCAGCTTGACTAGCGCTTCCTACGAGCAGTACTTC. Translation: CASSLTSASYEQYF.

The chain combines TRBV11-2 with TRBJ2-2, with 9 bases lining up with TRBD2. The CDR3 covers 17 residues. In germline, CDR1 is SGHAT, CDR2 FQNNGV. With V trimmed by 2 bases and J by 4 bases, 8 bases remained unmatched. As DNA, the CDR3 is TGTGCCAGCAGCTTATTTAGCGGGAGAAGTTCCACCGGGGAGCTGTTTTTT. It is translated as CASSLFSGRSSTGELFF.

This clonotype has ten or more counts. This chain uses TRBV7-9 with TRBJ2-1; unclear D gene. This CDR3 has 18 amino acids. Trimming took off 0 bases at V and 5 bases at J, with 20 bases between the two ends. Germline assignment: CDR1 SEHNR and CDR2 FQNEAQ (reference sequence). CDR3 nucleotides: TGTGCCAGCAGCTTAGCCTTGGGCCCCCTCACTCCCGACAATGAGCAGTTCTTC. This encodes CASSLALGPLTPDNEQFF.

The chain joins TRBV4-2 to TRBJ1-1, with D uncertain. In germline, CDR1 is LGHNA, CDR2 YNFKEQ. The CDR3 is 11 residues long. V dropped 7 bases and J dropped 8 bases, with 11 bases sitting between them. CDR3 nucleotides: TGTGCCAGCATTTGGGGTAGGGAAGCTTTCTTT. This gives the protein CASIWGREAFF.

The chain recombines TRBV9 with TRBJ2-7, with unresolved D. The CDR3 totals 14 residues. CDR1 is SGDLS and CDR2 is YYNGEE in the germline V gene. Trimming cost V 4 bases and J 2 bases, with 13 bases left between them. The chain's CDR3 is CASSPGRPPYEQYF. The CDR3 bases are TGTGCCAGCAGCCCCGGACGGCCACCCTACGAGCAGTACTTC.

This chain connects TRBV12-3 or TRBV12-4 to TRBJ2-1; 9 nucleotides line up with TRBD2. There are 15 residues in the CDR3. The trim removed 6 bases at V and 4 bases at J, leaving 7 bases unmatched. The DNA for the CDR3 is TGTGCCAGCAGAACTAGGGCGGGAGGGTACAATGAGCAGTTCTTC. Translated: CASRTRAGGYNEQFF.

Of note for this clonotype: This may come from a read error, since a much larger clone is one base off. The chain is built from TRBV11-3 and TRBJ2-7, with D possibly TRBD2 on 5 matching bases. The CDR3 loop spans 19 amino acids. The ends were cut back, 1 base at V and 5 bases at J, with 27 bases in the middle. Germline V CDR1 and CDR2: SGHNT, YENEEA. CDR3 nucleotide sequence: TGTGCCAGCAGCTTAGTAGGTCGTAGCGAGAGGGCCAGTATCAACGAGCAGTACTTC. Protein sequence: CASSLVGRSERASINEQYF.

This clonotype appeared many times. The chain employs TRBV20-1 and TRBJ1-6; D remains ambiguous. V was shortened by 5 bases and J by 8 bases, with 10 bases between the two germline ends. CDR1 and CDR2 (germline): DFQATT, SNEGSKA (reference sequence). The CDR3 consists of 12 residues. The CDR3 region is CSARTGDSPLHF. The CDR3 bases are TGCAGTGCTCGAACTGGGGATTCACCCCTCCACTTT.

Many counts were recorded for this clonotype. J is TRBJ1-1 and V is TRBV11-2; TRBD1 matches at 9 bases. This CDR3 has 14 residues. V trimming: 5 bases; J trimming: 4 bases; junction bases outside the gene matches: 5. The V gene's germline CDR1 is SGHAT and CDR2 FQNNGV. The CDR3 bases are TGTGCCAGCAGCCCGGGACAGGGATCCACTGAAGCTTTCTTT. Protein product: CASSPGQGSTEAFF. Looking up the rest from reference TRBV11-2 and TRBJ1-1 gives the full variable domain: EAGVAQSPRYKIIEKRQSVAFWCNPISGHATLYWYQQILGQGPKLLIQFQNNGVVDDSQLPKDRFSAERLKGVDSTLKIQPAKLEDSAVYLCASSPGQGSTEAFFGQGTRLTVV.

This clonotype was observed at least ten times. In DNA, the CDR3 is TGTGCCAGCAGAGATACAGGGGTGGCCGGGGAGCTGTTTTTT. Protein sequence: CASRDTGVAGELFF. This chain connects TRBV6-6 to TRBJ2-2; 7 nucleotides agree with TRBD1. This CDR3 has 14 residues. Germline CDR1 is MNHNY and CDR2 is SVGAGI (reference sequence). J lost 6 bases, V lost 6 bases, and 7 bases had no gene match.

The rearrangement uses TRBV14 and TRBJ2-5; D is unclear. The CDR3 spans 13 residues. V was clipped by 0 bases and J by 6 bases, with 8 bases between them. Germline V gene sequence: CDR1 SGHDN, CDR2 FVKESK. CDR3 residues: CASSQDLRKTQYF. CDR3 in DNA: TGTGCCAGCAGCCAAGATCTGAGAAAGACCCAGTACTTC.